This T cell receptor (beta chain) was observed in a study of blood T cell repertoires in COVID-19. Overall study: PBMCs, B-cell-depleted T cells, or T cells were the source of the cDNA or gDNA that made up the material.

Original processing notes: Estimated nucleated cell counts came from reference gene primer amplification. Some clones are missing from TCRdb's copy, which holds only in-frame ones; the method was immunoSEQ multiplex PCR. The V and J calls and the clone size are those of that table, but D and trimming were determined from the DNA. The profile covers a few hundred thousand clones, with roughly four fifths appearing a single time and roughly 3.1% taken by the ten largest. With 6 bases removed from V and 7 bases from J, the gap between germline ends came to 16 bases. The V gene's germline CDR1 is SQVTM and CDR2 ANQGSEA. The CDR3 contains 14 residues. This clone was seen a few times. Participants were placed into cohorts based on the clinical history they reported.

This TCR was recovered from a man between 50 and 59 years old who had recovered from COVID-19. Sequencing was carried out using PBMCs or T cells enriched from blood (not recorded which). This rearrangement joins TRBV29-1 to TRBJ1-6, with D perhaps TRBD1 (5 bases). Here the CDR3 reads CSVRNDSPNSPLHF. The CDR3 nucleotides read TGCAGCGTCCGCAACGACAGTCCAAATTCACCCCTCCACTTT.